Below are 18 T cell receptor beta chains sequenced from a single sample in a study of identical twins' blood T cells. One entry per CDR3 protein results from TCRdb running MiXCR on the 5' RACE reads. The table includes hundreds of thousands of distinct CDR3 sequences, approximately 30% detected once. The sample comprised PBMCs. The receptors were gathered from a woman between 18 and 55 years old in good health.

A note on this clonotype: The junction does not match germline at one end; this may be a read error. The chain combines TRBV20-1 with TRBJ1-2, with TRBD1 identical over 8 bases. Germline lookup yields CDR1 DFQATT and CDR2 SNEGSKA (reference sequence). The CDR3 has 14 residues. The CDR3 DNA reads TGCAGTGCTAGGGTTTGGACAGGGAAAGGAGGCTACGCCTTC. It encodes CSARVWTGKGGYAF.

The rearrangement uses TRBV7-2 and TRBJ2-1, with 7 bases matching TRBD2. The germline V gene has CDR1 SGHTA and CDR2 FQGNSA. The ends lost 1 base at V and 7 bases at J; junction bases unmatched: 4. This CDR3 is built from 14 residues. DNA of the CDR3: TGTGCCAGCAGCTTAGGTAGCGGGTCTAATGAGCAGTTCTTC. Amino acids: CASSLGSGSNEQFF.

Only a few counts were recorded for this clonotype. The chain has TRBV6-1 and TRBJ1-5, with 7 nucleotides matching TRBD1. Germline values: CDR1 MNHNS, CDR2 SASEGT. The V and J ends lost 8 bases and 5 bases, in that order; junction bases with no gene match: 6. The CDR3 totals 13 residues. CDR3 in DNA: TGTGCCAGCCGAACAGGGGTCGATCAGCCCCAGCATTTT. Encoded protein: CASRTGVDQPQHF.

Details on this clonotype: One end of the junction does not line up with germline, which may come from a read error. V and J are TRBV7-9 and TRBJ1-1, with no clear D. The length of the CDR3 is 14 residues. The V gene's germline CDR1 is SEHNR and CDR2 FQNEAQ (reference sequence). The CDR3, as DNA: TGTGCCAGCAGCTTGGGCGGTCTGAACACTGAATCTTTCTTT. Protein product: CASSLGGLNTESFF.

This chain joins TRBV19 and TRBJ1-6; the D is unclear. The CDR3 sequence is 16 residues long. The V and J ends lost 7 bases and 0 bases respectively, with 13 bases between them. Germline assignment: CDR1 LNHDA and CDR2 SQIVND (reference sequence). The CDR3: CASKRTISSYNSPLHF. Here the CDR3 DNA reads TGTGCCAGTAAGAGAACGATAAGCTCCTATAATTCACCCCTCCACTTT.

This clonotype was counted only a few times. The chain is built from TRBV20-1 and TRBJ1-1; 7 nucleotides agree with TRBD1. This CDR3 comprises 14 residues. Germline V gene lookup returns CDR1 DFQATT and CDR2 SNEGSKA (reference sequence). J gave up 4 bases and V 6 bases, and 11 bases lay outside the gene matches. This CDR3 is CSAMGSAGGTEAFF. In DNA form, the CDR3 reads TGCAGTGCCATGGGATCGGCAGGGGGCACTGAAGCTTTCTTT.

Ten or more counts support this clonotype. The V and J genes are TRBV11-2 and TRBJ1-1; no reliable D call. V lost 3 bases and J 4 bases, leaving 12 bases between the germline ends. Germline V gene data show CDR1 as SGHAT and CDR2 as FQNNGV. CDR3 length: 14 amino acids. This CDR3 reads CASSFPSLGTEAFF. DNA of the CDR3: TGTGCCAGCAGCTTCCCGAGCCTGGGCACTGAAGCTTTCTTT.

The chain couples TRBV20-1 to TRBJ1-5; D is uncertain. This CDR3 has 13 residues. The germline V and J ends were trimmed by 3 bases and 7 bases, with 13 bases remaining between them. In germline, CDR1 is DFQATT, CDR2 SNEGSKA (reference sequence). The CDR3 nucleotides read TGCAGTGCTAGGTTCGGGTCGGCACAGCCCCAGCATTTT. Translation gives CSARFGSAQPQHF.

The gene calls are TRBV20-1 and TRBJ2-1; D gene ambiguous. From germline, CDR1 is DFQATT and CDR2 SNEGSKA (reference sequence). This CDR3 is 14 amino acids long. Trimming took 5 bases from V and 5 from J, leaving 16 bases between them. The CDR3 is CSASPLGDHNEQFF. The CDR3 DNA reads TGCAGTGCTTCCCCCCTAGGCGACCACAATGAGCAGTTCTTC.

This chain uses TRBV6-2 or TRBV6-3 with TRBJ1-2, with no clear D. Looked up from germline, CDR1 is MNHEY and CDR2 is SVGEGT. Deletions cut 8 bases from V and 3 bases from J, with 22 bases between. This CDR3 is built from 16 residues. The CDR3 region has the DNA TGTGCCAGCTGCCATACCAGACCGACTTTCGACTATGGCTACACCTTC. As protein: CASCHTRPTFDYGYTF.

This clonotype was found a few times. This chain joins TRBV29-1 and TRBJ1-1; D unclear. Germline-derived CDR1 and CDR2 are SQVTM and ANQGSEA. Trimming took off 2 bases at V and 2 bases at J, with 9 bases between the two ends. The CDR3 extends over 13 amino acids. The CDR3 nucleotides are TGCAGCGTTGAACGGGGTTATAACACTGAAGCTTTCTTT. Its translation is CSVERGYNTEAFF. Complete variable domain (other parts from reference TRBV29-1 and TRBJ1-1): SAVISQKPSRDICQRGTSLTIQCQVDSQVTMMFWYRQQPGQSLTLIATANQGSEATYESGFVIDKFPISRPNLTFSTLTVSNMSPEDSSIYLCSVERGYNTEAFFGQGTRLTVV.

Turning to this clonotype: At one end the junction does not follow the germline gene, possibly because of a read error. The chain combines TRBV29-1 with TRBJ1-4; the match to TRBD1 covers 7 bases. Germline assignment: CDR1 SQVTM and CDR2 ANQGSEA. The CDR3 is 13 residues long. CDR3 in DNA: TGCAGCGTTGAACGAGGGGGCGGCGAAAAACCGTTTTTT. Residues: CSVERGGGEKPFF.

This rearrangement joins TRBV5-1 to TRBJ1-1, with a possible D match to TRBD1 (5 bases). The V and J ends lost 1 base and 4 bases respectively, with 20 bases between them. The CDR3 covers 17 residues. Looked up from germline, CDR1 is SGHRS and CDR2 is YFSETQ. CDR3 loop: CASSLLPGLSGSTEAFF. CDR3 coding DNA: TGCGCCAGCAGCTTGTTACCGGGCCTATCAGGGAGCACTGAAGCTTTCTTT.

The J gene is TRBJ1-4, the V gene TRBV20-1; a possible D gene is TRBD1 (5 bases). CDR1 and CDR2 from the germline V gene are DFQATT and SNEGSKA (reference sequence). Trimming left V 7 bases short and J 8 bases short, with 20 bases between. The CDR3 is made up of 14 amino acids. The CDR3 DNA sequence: TGCAGTGTAAGAGAGGGCAGGGCGGAGGAAAAACTGTTTTTT. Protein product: CSVREGRAEEKLFF.

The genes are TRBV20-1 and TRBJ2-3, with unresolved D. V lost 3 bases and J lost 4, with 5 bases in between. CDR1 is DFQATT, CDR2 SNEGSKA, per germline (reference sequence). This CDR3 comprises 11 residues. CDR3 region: CSASLSDTQYF. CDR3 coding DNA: TGCAGTGCTAGTCTGTCAGATACGCAGTATTTT.

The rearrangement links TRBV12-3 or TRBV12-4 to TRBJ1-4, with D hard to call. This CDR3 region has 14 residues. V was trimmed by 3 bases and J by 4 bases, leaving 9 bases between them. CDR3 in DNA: TGTGCCAGCAGTTTCGACACGTTTAATGAAAAACTGTTTTTT. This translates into CASSFDTFNEKLFF.

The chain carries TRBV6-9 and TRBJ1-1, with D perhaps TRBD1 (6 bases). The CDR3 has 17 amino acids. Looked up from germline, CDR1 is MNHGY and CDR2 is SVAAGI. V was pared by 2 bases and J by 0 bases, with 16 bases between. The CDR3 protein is CASSYRSGRGLNTEAFF. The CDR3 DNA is TGTGCCAGCAGTTATCGTTCGGGCAGGGGATTGAACACTGAAGCTTTCTTT.

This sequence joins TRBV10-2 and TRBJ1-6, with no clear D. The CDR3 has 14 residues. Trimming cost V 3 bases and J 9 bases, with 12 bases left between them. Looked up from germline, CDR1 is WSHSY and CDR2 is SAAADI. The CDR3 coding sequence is TGCGCCAGCAGTGACAGCCCCCGGCGTTCACCCCTCCACTTT. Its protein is CASSDSPRRSPLHF.